The present entry profiles one T cell receptor beta chain with its context. The CDR3 covers 13 residues. Germline-derived CDR1 and CDR2 are DFQATT and SNEGSKA (reference sequence). V shed 0 bases and J shed 14 bases, with 19 bases lying between them. MiXCR, applied by TCRdb to the 5' RACE reads, yields one record per CDR3 protein. The sample records about 62,000 distinct CDR3 sequences, 30% being singletons. Sequencing was carried out using tumor-infiltrating naive CD4+ T cells sorted from the breast tumor. Subset defined: naive CD4+ T cells, CD4+CD45RA+CD25-. The chain employs TRBV20-1 and TRBJ1-2; D is unclear. The receptor comes from a female donor with breast cancer. CDR3 DNA: TGCAGTGCTAGAGACGGTCCGGGAGGACGGCTGACCTTC. Translated, it gives CSARDGPGGRLTF.